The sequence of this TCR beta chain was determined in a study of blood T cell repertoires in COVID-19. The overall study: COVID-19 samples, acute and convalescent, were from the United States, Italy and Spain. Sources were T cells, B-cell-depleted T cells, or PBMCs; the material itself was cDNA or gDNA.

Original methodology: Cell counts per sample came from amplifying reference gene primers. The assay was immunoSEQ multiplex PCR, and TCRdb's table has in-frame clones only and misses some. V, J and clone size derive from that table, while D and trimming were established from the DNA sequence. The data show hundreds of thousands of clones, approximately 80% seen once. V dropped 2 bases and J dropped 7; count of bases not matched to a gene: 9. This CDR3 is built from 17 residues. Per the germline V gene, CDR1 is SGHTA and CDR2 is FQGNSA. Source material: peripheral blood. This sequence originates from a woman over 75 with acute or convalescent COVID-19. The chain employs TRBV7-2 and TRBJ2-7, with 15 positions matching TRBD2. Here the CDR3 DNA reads TGTGCCAGCAGCTTATTAGTGACTGGACTAGCGGGGGGGGAGCAGTACTTC. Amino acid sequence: CASSLLVTGLAGGEQYF.